This is a list of T cell receptor beta chains from one sample in a study of OX40 agonist ivuxolimab in advanced cancers. The protocol was immunoSEQ multiplex PCR, while the TCRdb copy is restricted to in-frame clones and leaves out a portion. The sample contains tens of thousands of clones, about four fifths of which appear only once. The sample in question was CD4+ or CD8+ T cells sorted from blood, obtained in a trial of the OX40 agonist ivuxolimab. Source of these receptors: an adult with an advanced solid tumor such as melanoma, head and neck, liver or kidney cancer. CDR3s include the opening cysteine and the closing phenylalanine or tryptophan. The order of the fields is J gene, D gene, clone size, V gene, CDR3 DNA, CDR3 protein. The D gene is left open where the match is weak. Clone size is shown for a subset of rows, as once, few, many or a class of expanded clone.

>TRBJ2-3|-|-|TRBV2
TGTGCCAGCAACCCCCCGCGGGGATCGCAGTATTTT
CASNPPRGSQYF
>TRBJ1-2|-|-|TRBV4-3
TGCGCCAGCAGCCAAGACCAAGGGCCCCGAGGGTATGGCTACACCTTC
CASSQDQGPRGYGYTF
>TRBJ2-1|TRBD2|-|TRBV9
TGTGCCAGCAGCGCCCCTTACCTAGCGGGAGTTCACGAGCAGTTCTTC
CASSAPYLAGVHEQFF
>TRBJ1-2|TRBD1|-|TRBV28
TGTGCCAGCAGTATCGGACAGGGGAACTATGGCTACACCTTC
CASSIGQGNYGYTF
>TRBJ1-1|-|-|TRBV5-6
TGTGCCAGCAGCGCTGCCATTCTAGGGAACACTGAAGCTTTCTTT
CASSAAILGNTEAFF
>TRBJ2-7|-|once|TRBV28
TGTGCCAGCACCACTGGGAGGCGCGAGCAGTACTTC
CASTTGRREQYF
>TRBJ1-5|TRBD1|-|TRBV19
TGTGCCAGTGGGGGACAGGGTAGCAATCAGCCCCAGCATTTT
CASGGQGSNQPQHF
>TRBJ2-7|TRBD2|once|TRBV7-2
TGTGCCAGCAGCCCACTCCGGACTAGTTTCTCCTACGAGCAGTACTTC
CASSPLRTSFSYEQYF
>TRBJ1-4|-|-|TRBV18
TGTGCCAGCTCACTCACACGTGAAGATGAAAAACTGTTTTTT
CASSLTREDEKLFF
>TRBJ2-2|TRBD1|-|TRBV7-2
TGTGCCAGCAGCTTAGTCCCCGCCGGGACAGCAAACACCGGGGAGCTGTTTTTT
CASSLVPAGTANTGELFF
>TRBJ1-3|-|-|TRBV7-2
TGTGCCAGCAGCTTAGATGGCACCATATATTTT
CASSLDGTIYF
>TRBJ1-2|TRBD1|-|TRBV7-9
TGTGCCAGCAGACAACAGGGGGCGCGTAGCTATGGCTACACCTTC
CASRQQGARSYGYTF
>TRBJ1-5|-|-|TRBV6-6
TGTGCCAGCATCGGGCAGGGGCTTCAGCCCCAGCATTTT
CASIGQGLQPQHF
>TRBJ2-1|TRBD2|-|TRBV5-4
TGTGCCAGCAGCTTATCCCTAGCGGCTTCCTACAATGAGCAGTTCTTC
CASSLSLAASYNEQFF
>TRBJ2-7|-|-|TRBV7-9
TGTGCCAGCAGCTTAGGGACTGAGGGAACCTACGAGCAGTACTTC
CASSLGTEGTYEQYF
>TRBJ1-1|-|-|TRBV19
TGTGCCAGTAGTATAGGCAGGCTCGACACTGAAGCTTTCTTT
CASSIGRLDTEAFF
>TRBJ1-2|-|-|TRBV7-9
TGTGCCAGCAGCTTAGCTATGCTTCAGGGCTCCGGCTACACCTTC
CASSLAMLQGSGYTF